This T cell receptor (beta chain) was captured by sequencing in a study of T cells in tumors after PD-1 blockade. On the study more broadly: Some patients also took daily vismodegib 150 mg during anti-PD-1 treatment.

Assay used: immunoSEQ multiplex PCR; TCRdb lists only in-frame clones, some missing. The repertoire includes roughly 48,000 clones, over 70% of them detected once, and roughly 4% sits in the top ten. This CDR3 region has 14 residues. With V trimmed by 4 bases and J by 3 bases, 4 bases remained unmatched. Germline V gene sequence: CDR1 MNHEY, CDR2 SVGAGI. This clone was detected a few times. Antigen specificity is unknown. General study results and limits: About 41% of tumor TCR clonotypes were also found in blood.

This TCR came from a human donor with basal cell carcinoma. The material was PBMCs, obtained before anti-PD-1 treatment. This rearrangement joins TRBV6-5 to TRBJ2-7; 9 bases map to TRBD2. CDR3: CASSSPSGVYEQYF. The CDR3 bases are TGTGCCAGCAGTTCTCCTAGCGGGGTCTACGAGCAGTACTTC.